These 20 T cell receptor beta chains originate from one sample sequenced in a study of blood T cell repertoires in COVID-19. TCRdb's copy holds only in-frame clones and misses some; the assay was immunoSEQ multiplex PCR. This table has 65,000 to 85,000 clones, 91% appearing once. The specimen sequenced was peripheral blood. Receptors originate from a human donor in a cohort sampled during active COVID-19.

This CDR3 reads CASSPRQDTEAFF. The CDR3 DNA reads as TGTGCCAGCTCACCACGACAGGACACTGAAGCTTTCTTT. V gene TRBV18 combines with J gene TRBJ1-1; the D gene is possibly TRBD1 (6 bases). Per the germline V gene, CDR1 is KGHSH and CDR2 is LQKENI. The V and J ends lost 1 base and 3 bases respectively, with 6 bases between them. The CDR3 runs 13 residues.

CDR3 coding DNA: TGTGCCAGCAGCTTAGGAGGTCCGGGACTACTTCAAGAGACCCAGTACTTC. Protein sequence: CASSLGGPGLLQETQYF. The rearrangement uses TRBV7-9 and TRBJ2-5; 7 bases fit TRBD2. This CDR3 region has 17 residues. After removal of 1 base from V and 2 bases from J, the junction contained 10 bases not matched to a gene. CDR1 is SEHNR, CDR2 FQNEAQ, per germline (reference sequence).

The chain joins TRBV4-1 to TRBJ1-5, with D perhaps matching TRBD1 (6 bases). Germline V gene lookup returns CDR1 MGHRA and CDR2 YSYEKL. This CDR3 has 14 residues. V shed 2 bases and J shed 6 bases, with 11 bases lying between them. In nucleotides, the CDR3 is TGCGCCAGCAGCCAACATACAGGGATTCAGCCCCAGCATTTT. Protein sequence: CASSQHTGIQPQHF.

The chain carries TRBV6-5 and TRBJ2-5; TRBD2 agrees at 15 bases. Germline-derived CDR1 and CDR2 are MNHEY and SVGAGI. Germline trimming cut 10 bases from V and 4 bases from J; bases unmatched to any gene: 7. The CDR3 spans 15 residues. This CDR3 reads CATYSGLAGGETQYF. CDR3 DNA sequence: TGTGCCACCTATTCGGGACTAGCGGGGGGAGAGACCCAGTACTTC.

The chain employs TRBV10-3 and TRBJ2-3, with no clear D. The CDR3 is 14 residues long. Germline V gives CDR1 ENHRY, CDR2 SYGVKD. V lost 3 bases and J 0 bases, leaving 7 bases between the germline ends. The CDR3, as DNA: TGTGCCATCAGTGATTCTTTAAGCACAGATACGCAGTATTTT. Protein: CAISDSLSTDTQYF.

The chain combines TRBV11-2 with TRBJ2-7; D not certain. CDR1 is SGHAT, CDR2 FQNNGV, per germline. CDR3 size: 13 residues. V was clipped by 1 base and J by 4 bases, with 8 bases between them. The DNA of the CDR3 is TGTGCCAGCAGCTTAGTTATAATGTACGAGCAGTACTTC. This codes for CASSLVIMYEQYF.

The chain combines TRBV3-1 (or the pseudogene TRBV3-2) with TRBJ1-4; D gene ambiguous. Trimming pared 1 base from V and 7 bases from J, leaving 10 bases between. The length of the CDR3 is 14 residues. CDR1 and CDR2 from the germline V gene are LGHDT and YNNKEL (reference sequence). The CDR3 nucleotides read TGTGCCAGCAGCCAAGGGACTGTACTTGAAAAACTGTTTTTT. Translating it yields CASSQGTVLEKLFF.

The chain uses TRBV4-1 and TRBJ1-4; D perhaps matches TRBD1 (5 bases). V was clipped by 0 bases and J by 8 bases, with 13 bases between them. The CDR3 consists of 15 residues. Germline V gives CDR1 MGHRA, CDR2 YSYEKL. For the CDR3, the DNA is TGCGCCAGCAGCCAAGATGGGACTCGGAAGGAAAAACTGTTTTTT. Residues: CASSQDGTRKEKLFF.

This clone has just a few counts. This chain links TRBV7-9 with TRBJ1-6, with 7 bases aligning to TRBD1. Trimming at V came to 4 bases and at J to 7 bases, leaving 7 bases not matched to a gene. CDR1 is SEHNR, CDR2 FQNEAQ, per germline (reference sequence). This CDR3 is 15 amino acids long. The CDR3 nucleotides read TGTGCCAGCAGCTCACGACAGGGAACGAATTCACCCCTCCACTTT. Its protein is CASSSRQGTNSPLHF.

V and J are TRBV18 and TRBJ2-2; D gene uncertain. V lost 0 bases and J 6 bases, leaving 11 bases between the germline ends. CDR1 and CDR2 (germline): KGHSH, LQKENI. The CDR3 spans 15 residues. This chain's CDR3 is CASSPPSQDPGELFF. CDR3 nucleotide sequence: TGTGCCAGCTCACCACCCTCGCAGGATCCCGGGGAGCTGTTTTTT.

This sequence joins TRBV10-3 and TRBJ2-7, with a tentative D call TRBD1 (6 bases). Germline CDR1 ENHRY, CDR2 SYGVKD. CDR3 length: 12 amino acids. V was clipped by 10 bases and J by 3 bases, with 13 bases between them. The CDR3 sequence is CATDGQFYEQYF. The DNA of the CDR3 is TGTGCCACCGATGGACAGTTCTACGAGCAGTACTTC.

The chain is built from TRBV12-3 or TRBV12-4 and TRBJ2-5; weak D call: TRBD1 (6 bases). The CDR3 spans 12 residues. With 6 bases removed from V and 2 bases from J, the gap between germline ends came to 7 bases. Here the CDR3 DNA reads TGTGCCAGCAGCGGACAGCAAGAGACCCAGTACTTC. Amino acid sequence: CASSGQQETQYF.

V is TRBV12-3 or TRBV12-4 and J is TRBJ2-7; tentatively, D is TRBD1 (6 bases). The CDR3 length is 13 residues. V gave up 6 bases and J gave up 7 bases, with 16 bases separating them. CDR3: CASRQGRIGEQYF. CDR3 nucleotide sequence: TGTGCCAGCAGGCAGGGGAGAATAGGGGAGCAGTACTTC.

The CDR3 DNA reads TGTGCCAGCAGCTCTAACAGGGAACAGCCCCAGCATTTT. It translates to CASSSNREQPQHF. V and J are TRBV11-1 and TRBJ1-5; D might be TRBD1 (6 bases). From germline, CDR1 is SGHAT and CDR2 FQDESV (reference sequence). CDR3 length equals 13 residues. V shed 4 bases and J shed 7 bases, with 11 bases lying between them.

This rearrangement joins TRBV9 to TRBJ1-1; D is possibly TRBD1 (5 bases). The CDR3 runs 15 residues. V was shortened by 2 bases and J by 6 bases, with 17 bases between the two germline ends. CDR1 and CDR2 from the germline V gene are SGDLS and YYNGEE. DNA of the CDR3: TGTGCCAGCAGCGTCAGCAGGTCAGGGTGGTCTGAAGCTTTCTTT. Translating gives CASSVSRSGWSEAFF.

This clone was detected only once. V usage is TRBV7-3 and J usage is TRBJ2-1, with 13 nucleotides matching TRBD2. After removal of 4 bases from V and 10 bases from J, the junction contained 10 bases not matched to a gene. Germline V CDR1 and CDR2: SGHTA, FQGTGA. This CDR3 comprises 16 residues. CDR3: CASSSRTSGGVGEQFF. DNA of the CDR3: TGTGCCAGCAGCTCCCGGACTAGCGGGGGAGTCGGCGAGCAGTTCTTC.

CDR3 protein: CASSLGQGAETQYF. The CDR3 bases are TGTGCCAGCAGCTTAGGACAGGGGGCTGAGACCCAGTACTTC. The chain uses TRBV11-2 and TRBJ2-5; 10 bases agree with TRBD1. This CDR3 has 14 residues. The germline V gene encodes CDR1 SGHAT and CDR2 FQNNGV. Unmatched junction bases numbered 1, after V lost 1 base and J lost 5 bases.

CDR3 amino acids: CASTTEQGAGELFF. DNA of the CDR3: TGTGCCAGCACCACTGAACAGGGGGCCGGGGAGCTGTTTTTT. V and J are TRBV3-1 (or the pseudogene TRBV3-2) and TRBJ2-2; 8 nucleotides align to TRBD1. The J segment lost 6 bases and the V segment lost 7 bases, leaving 7 bases of the junction unmatched. The germline CDR1 and CDR2 sequences are LGHDT and YNNKEL (reference sequence). The length of the CDR3 is 14 residues.

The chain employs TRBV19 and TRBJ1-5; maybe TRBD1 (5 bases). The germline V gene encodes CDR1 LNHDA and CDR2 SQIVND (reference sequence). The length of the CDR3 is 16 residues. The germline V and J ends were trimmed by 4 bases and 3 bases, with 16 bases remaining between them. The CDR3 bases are TGTGCCAGTAGTACCAAGACAGTAATGATCAATCAGCCCCAGCATTTT. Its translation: CASSTKTVMINQPQHF.

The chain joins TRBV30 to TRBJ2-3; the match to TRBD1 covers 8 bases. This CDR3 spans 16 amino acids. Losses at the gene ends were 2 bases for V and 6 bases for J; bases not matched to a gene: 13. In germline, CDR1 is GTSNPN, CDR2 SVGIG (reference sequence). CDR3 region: CAWSLSRTGPGDTQYF. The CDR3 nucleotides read TGTGCCTGGAGTCTTTCCCGGACAGGGCCAGGGGATACGCAGTATTTT.